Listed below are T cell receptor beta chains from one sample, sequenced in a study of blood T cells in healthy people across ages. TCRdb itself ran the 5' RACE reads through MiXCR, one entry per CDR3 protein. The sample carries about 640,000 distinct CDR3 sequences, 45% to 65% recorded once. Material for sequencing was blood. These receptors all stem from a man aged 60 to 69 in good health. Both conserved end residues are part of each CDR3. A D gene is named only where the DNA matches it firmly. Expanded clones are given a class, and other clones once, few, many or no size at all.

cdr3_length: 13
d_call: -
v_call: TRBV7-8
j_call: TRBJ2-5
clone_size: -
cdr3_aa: CASSPPKQETQYF
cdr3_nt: TGTGCCAGCAGCCCCCCAAAACAAGAGACCCAGTACTTC

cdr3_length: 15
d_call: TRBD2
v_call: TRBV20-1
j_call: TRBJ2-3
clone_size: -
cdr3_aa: CSAIPLSGGGDTQYF
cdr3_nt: TGCAGTGCCATCCCTCTTAGCGGGGGAGGAGATACGCAGTATTTT

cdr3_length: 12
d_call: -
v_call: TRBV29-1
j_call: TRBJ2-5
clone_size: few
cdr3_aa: CSVVVGAGTQYF
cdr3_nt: TGCAGCGTTGTGGTCGGGGCGGGGACCCAGTACTTC

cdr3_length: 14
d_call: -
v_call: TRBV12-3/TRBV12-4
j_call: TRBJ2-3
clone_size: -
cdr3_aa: CASSFTGYTDMQYF
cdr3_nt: TGTGCCAGCAGTTTTACAGGGTACACAGATATGCAGTATTTT

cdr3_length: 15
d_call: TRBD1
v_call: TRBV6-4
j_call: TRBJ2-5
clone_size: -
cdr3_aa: CASSESEQGNNEQYF
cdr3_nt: TGTGCCAGCAGTGAGTCTGAACAGGGGAACAATGAGCAGTACTTC

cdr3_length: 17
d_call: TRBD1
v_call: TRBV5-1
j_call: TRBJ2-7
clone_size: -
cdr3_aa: CASSLFSGGAVPYEQYF
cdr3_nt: TGCGCCAGCAGCTTGTTTTCAGGGGGCGCCGTCCCTTACGAGCAGTACTTC

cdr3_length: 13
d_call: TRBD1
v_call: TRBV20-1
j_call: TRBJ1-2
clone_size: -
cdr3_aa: CSARLTGDDGYTF
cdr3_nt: TGCAGTGCCAGGCTAACAGGGGACGATGGCTACACCTTC

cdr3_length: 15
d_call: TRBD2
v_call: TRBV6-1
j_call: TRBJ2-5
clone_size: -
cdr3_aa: CASSDRTSVGETQYF
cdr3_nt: TGTGCCAGCAGTGACCGAACTAGCGTTGGCGAGACCCAGTACTTC

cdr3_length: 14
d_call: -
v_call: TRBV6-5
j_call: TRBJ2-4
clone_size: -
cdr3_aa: CASSYRGVVDIQYF
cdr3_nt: TGTGCCAGCAGTTACAGGGGAGTCGTGGACATTCAGTACTTC

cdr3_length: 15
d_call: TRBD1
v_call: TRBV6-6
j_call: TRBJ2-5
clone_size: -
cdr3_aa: CASSLGQGYRETQYF
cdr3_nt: TGTGCCAGCAGTTTAGGACAGGGGTATAGGGAGACCCAGTACTTC

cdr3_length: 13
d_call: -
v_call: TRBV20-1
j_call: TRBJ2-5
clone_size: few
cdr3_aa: CSARDTNQETQYF
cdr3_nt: TGCAGTGCTAGAGATACGAATCAAGAGACCCAGTACTTC

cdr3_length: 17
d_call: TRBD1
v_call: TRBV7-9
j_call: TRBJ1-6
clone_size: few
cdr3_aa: CASSYFTGASENSPLHF
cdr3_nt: TGTGCCAGCAGCTACTTCACAGGGGCCAGCGAAAATTCACCCCTCCACTTT

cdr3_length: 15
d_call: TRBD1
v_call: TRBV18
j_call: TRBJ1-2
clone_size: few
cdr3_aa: CASSPNRGDNYGYTF
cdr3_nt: TGTGCCAGCTCACCCAACAGGGGCGATAACTATGGCTACACCTTC

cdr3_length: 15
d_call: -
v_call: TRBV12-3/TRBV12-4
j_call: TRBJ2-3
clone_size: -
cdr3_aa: CASSSRGVSTDTQYF
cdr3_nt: TGTGCCAGCAGTTCCAGGGGAGTTAGCACAGATACGCAGTATTTT

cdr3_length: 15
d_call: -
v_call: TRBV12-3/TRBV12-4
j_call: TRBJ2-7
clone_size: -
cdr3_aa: CASSKGKGPSYEQYF
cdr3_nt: TGTGCCAGCAGCAAAGGAAAAGGACCTTCCTACGAGCAGTACTTC

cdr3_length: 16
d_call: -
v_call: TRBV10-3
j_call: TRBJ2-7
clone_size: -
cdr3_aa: CAIRGSGIPSSYEQYF
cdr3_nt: TGTGCCATCAGGGGATCCGGGATTCCTAGTTCCTACGAGCAGTACTTC

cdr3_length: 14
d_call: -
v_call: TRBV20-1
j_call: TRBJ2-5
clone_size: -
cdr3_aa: CSASPLEGPQTQYF
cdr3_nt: TGCAGTGCTAGCCCTTTAGAGGGCCCGCAGACCCAGTACTTC

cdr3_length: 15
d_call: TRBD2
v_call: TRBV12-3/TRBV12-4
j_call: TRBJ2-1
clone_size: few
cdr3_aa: CASRALAGGFDEQFF
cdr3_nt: TGTGCCAGCAGAGCACTAGCGGGGGGGTTCGATGAGCAGTTCTTC

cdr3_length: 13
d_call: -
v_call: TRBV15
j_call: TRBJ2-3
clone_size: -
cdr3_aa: CATSQRGANTQYF
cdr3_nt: TGTGCCACCAGCCAACGAGGGGCGAATACGCAGTATTTT

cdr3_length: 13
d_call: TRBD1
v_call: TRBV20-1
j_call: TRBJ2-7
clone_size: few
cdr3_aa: CSARGQGTYEQYF
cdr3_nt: TGCAGTGCTAGGGGACAGGGAACCTACGAGCAGTACTTC

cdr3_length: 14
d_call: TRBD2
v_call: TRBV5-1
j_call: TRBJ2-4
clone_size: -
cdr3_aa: CASSFRRGSDIQYF
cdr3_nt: TGCGCCAGCAGCTTCCGGCGGGGGTCTGACATTCAGTACTTC

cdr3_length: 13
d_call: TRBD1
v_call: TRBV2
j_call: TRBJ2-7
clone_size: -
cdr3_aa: CASTQGATYEQYF
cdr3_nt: TGTGCCAGCACACAGGGGGCAACCTACGAGCAGTACTTC

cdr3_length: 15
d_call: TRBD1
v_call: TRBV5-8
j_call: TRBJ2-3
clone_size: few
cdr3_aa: CASSVRQGVGDTQYF
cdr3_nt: TGTGCCAGCAGCGTTCGACAGGGGGTAGGGGATACGCAGTATTTT

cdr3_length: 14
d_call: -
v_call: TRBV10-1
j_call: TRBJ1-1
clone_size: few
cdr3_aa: CASSESRLNTEAFF
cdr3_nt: TGCGCCAGCAGTGAATCGAGGTTGAACACTGAAGCTTTCTTT

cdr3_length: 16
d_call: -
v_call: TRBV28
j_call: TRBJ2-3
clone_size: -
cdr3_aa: CASSFGTPINADTQYF
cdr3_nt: TGTGCCAGCAGTTTCGGGACACCGATTAATGCAGATACGCAGTATTTT

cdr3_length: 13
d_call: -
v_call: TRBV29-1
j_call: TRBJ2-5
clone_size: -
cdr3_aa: CSVDWGAQRTQYF
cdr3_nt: TGCAGCGTTGACTGGGGGGCCCAGAGGACCCAGTACTTC

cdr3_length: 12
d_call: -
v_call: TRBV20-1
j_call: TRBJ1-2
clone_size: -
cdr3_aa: CSARLDNRGYTF
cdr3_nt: TGCAGTGCTAGACTGGACAATCGGGGCTACACCTTC

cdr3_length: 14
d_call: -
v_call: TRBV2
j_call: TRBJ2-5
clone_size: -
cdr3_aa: CASSETAVQETQYF
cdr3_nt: TGTGCCAGCAGTGAAACCGCAGTACAAGAGACCCAGTACTTC

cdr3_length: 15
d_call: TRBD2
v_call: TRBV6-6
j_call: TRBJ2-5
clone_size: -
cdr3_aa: CASSYSPGGQETQYF
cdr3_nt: TGTGCCAGCAGTTACTCACCGGGGGGCCAAGAGACCCAGTACTTC

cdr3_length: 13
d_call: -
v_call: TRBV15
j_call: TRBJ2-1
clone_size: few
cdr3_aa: CATSRDGINEQFF
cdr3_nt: TGTGCCACCAGCAGAGATGGGATTAATGAGCAGTTCTTC

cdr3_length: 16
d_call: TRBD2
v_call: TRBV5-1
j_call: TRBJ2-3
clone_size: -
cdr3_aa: CASSLAAGGLTDTQYF
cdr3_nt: TGCGCCAGCAGCTTGGCTGCGGGGGGACTCACAGATACGCAGTATTTT

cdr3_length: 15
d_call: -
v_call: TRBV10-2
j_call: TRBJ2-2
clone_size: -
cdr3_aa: CASSEPGQGPGELFF
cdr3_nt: TGCGCCAGCAGTGAGCCGGGGCAGGGGCCCGGGGAGCTGTTTTTT

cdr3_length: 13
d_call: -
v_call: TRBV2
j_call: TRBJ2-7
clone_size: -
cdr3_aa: CASSDRPRNEQYF
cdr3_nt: TGTGCCAGCAGTGACAGGCCTCGAAACGAGCAGTACTTC

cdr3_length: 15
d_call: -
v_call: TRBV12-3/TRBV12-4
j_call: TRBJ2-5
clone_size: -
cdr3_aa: CASRRRDEGQETQYF
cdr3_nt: TGTGCCAGCAGGAGGAGGGATGAGGGCCAAGAGACCCAGTACTTC

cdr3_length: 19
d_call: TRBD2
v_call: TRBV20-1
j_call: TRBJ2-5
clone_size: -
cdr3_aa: CSALYLAGTSGGAGETQYF
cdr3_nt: TGCAGTGCTCTCTACCTAGCCGGGACTAGCGGGGGGGCCGGAGAGACCCAGTACTTC

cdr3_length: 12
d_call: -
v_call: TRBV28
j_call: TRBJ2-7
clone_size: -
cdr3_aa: CASSSGQYEQYF
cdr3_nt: TGTGCCAGCAGCTCCGGACAGTACGAGCAGTACTTC

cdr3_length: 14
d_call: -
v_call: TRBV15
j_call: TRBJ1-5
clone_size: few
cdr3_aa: CATSRDIGNQPQHF
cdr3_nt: TGTGCCACCAGCAGGGACATAGGGAATCAGCCCCAGCATTTT

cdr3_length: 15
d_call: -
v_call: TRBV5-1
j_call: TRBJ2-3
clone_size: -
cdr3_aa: CASTLGTGRPDTQYF
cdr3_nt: TGCGCCAGCACCCTCGGAACAGGGCGTCCAGATACGCAGTATTTT

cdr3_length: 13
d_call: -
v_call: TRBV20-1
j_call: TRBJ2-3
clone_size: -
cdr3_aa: CSATRGATDTQYF
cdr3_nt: TGCAGTGCTACACGCGGGGCCACAGATACGCAGTATTTT

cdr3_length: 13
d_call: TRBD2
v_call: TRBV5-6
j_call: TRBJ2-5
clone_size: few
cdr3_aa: CASTGLVQETQYF
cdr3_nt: TGTGCCAGCACTGGACTAGTACAAGAGACCCAGTACTTC

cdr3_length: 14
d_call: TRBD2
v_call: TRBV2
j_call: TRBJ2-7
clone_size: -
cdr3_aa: CASKFGGGSYEQYF
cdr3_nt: TGTGCCAGCAAATTCGGCGGGGGCTCCTACGAGCAGTACTTC